This T cell receptor beta chain was profiled in a study of CD8+CD57+ T cells in acquired aplastic anemia. The TCR beta profiling, which covered VDJ combination and CDR3 sequence, was carried out using genomic DNA as the template. TCRdb redid the calling of the reads with MiXCR, one entry per CDR3 protein. The sample lists around 180,000 distinct CDR3 sequences; roughly 64% were seen once. This clonotype was recorded a few times. The CDR3 length is 16 residues. V lost 5 bases to trimming and J lost 6 bases; unmatched junction nucleotides: 12. Germline V gene data show CDR1 as SGHVS and CDR2 as FQNEAQ. The sequence came from a human donor with severe aplastic anemia or a healthy control (not recorded which). The specimen sequenced was sorted CD4+, CD8+, or CD8+CD57+ T cells (not recorded which) from PBMCs. This chain joins TRBV7-8 and TRBJ2-3; TRBD2 aligns across 9 bases. The CDR3 loop is CASSALLAGLGDTQYF. CDR3 nucleotides: TGTGCCAGCAGCGCCCTACTAGCGGGCCTAGGGGATACGCAGTATTTT.